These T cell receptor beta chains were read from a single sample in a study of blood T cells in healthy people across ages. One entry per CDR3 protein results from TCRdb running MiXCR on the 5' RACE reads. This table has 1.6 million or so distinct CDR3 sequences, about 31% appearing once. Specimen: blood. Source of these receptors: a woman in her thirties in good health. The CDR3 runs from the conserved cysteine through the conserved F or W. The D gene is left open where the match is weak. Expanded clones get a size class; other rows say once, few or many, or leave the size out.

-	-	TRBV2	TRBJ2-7	CASSATGATGSYEQYF	TGTGCCAGCAGTGCTACGGGGGCGACGGGCTCCTACGAGCAGTACTTC
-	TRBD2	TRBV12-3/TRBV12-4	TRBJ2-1	CASSRLARYEQFF	TGTGCCAGCAGTAGACTAGCACGCTATGAGCAGTTCTTC
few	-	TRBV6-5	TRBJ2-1	CASSSEWGWGNEQFF	TGTGCCAGCAGCTCCGAGTGGGGATGGGGCAATGAGCAGTTCTTC
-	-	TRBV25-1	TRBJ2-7	CASRGDLGSLYEQYF	TGTGCCAGCCGAGGAGACCTCGGGAGCTTATACGAGCAGTACTTC
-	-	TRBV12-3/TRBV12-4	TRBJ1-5	CASTHSDSPNQPQHF	TGTGCCAGCACCCATTCGGACAGCCCGAATCAGCCCCAGCATTTT
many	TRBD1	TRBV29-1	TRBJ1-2	CSVDGGRDRGSGGYTF	TGCAGCGTTGATGGTGGGCGAGACAGGGGTTCTGGAGGCTACACCTTC
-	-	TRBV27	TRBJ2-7	CAGSRPPGEQYF	TGTGCCGGCAGTCGACCACCGGGCGAGCAGTACTTC
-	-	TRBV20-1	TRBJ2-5	CSAPFGRTYQETQYF	TGCAGTGCCCCTTTCGGGAGAACGTACCAAGAGACCCAGTACTTC
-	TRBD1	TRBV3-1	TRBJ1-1	CASSRDRGNAFF	TGTGCCAGCAGCCGCGACAGGGGGAATGCTTTCTTT
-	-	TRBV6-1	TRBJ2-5	CASASGHQETQYF	TGTGCCAGTGCCTCGGGACACCAAGAGACCCAGTACTTC
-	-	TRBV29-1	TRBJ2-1	CSVVRVSYNEQFF	TGCAGCGTTGTAAGGGTAAGCTACAATGAGCAGTTCTTC
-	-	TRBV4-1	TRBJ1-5	CASSQGQLLFTDTQHF	TGCGCCAGCAGCCAAGGACAGCTACTTTTCACAGATACGCAGCATTTT
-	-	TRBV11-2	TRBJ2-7	CASRPTPGMASGEQYF	TGTGCCAGCAGACCCACGCCCGGGATGGCTTCCGGAGAGCAGTACTTC
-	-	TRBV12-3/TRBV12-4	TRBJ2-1	CASSPFPRRNEQFF	TGTGCCAGCAGTCCCTTTCCTAGAAGGAATGAGCAGTTCTTC
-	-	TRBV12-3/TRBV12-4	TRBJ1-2	CAGTLGTISYGYTF	TGTGCCGGCACCCTTGGGACAATTTCCTATGGCTACACCTTC
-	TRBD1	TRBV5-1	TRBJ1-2	CASSLGQGALDYGYTF	TGCGCCAGCAGCTTGGGACAGGGGGCCCTGGACTATGGCTACACCTTC
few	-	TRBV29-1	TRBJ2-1	CSVGAGISSYNEQFF	TGCAGCGTGGGGGCGGGGATCAGCTCCTACAATGAGCAGTTCTTC
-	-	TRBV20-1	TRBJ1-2	CSAPVVYGYTF	TGCAGTGCTCCTGTTGTTTATGGTTACACCTTC
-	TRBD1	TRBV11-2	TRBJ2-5	CASSLDLGQGGPRKTQYF	TGTGCCAGCAGCTTGGACTTGGGACAGGGTGGCCCCCGCAAGACCCAGTACTTC
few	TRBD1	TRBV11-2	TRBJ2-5	CASSLVLGGTGTYNEQYF	TGTGCCAGCAGCTTAGTCCTCGGCGGGACAGGGACCTACAATGAGCAGTACTTC
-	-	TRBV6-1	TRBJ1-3	CASSDPSKGGNTIYF	TGTGCCAGCAGTGACCCCTCCAAGGGAGGAAACACCATATATTTT
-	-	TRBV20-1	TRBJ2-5	CSAGVGKQETQYF	TGCAGTGCTGGCGTGGGGAAACAAGAGACCCAGTACTTC
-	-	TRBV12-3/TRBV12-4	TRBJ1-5	CASSFLQGNQPQHF	TGTGCCAGCAGTTTCTTACAGGGCAATCAGCCCCAGCATTTT
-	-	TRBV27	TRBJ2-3	CASSLKPGLADTQYF	TGTGCCAGCAGTTTGAAGCCGGGGTTAGCAGATACGCAGTATTTT
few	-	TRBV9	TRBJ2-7	CASSTAFGFGGEQYF	TGTGCCAGCAGTACTGCTTTTGGCTTCGGGGGCGAGCAGTACTTC
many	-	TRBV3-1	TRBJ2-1	CASSQTKMGEQFF	TGTGCCAGCAGCCAGACTAAGATGGGTGAGCAGTTCTTC